The clone carrying this TCR beta chain turned up a few times. The antigen is undetermined. The germline CDR1 and CDR2 sequences are SGHRS and YFSETQ. The CDR3 is 14 residues long. Deletions cut 4 bases from V and 5 bases from J, with 15 bases between. This entry belongs to a study of CD8 T cells in Susac syndrome. It was with random hexamers that roughly 0.45 to 1 ug RNA was reverse transcribed. Amplification of TCR beta CDR3 across 54 Vbeta and 13 Jbeta was performed with immunoSEQ multiplex PCR. From the immunoSEQ multiplex PCR reads, TCRdb called clonotypes with MiXCR, one entry per CDR3 protein. The sample records 400,000 or so distinct CDR3 sequences, more than 80% being singletons. TEMRA cells were FACS-enriched, unlike CD8+ and CD4+ T cells, which were negatively isolated. Study conclusions and caveats: That the number of individuals in its TCR sequencing and HLA analysis was relatively small was acknowledged by the study.

The TCR comes from a human donor with multiple sclerosis. The chain joins TRBV5-1 to TRBJ1-2; D possibly corresponds to TRBD1 (5 bases). Input material: CD8+ T cells from PBMCs. The CDR3 protein is CASSTGTDYYGYTF. CDR3 bases: TGCGCCAGCAGCACCGGGACCGACTATTATGGCTACACCTTC.